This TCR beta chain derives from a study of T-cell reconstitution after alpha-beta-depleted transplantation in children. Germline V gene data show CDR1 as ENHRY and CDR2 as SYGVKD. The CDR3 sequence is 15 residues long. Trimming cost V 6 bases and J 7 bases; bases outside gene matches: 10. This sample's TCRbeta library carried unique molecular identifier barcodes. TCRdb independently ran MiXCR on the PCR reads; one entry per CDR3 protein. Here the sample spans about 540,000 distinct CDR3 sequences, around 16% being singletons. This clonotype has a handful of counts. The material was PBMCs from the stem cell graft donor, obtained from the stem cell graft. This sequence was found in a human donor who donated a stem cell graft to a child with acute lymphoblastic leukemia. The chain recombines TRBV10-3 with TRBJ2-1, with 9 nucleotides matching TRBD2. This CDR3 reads CAIRVSASGTNEQFF. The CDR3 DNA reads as TGTGCCATCAGGGTTTCGGCTAGCGGGACAAATGAGCAGTTCTTC.